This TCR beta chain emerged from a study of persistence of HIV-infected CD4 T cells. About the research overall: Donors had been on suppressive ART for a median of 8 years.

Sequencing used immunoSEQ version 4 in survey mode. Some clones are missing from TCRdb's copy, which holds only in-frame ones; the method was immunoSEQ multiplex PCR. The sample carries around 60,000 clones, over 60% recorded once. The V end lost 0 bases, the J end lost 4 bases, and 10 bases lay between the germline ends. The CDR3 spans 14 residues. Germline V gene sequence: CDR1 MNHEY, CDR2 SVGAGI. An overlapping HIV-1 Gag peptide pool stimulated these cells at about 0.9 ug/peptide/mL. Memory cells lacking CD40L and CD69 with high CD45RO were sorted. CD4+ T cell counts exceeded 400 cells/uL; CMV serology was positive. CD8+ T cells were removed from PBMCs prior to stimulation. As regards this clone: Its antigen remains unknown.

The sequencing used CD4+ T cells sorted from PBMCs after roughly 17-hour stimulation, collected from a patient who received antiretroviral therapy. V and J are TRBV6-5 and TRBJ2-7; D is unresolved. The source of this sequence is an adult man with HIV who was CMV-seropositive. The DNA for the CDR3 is TGTGCCAGCAGTTACTCACCAGCCCGATACGAGCAGTACTTC. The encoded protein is CASSYSPARYEQYF.